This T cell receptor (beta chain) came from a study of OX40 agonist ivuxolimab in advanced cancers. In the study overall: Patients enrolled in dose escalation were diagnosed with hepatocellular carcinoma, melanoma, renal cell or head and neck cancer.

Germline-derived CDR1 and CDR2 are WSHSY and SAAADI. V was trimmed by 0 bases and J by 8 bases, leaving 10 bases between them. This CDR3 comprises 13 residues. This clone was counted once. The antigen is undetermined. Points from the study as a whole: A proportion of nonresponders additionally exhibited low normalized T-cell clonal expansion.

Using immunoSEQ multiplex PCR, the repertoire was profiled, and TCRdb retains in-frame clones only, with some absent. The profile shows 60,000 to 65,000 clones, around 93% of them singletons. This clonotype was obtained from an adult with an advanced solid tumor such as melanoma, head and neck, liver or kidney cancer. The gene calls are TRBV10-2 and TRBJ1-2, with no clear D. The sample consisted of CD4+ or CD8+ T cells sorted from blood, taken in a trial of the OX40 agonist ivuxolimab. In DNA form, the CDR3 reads TGCGCCAGCAGTGAGTCGAGACCCTCCGGCTACACCTTC. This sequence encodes CASSESRPSGYTF.